This TCR beta chain was captured by sequencing in a study of response to subunit inactivated influenza vaccine. Study-wide results and caveats: Authors suggested each seasonal influenza vaccination recruits few new T cells.

This clonotype appeared a few times. Its specificity is not known. TCRdb recomputed calls from the RT-PCR reads with MiXCR, one row per CDR3 protein. This repertoire shows a few hundred thousand distinct CDR3 sequences, roughly 22% found once; its top ten account for roughly 10%. The CDR3 runs 12 residues. CDR1 SQVTM and CDR2 ANQGSEA come from the germline V gene. The gene calls are TRBV29-1 and TRBJ2-1; D possibly corresponds to TRBD1 (5 bases). The sequencing used PBMCs from blood, collected about 20 months after vaccination. The TCR was taken from a man aged 45 to 70 who received an inactivated influenza vaccine. Here the CDR3 DNA reads TGCGCCCAGGGTGATAACTACAATGAGCAGTTCTTC. Translated: CAQGDNYNEQFF.